Listed below are T cell receptor beta chains from one sample, sequenced in a study of shared clonotypes between healthy human individuals. Clones were sequenced by immunoSEQ multiplex PCR, and TCRdb holds only the in-frame ones, with some missing. This sample carries fewer than 2.5 million clones, over 85% of them seen once, and the ten largest clones take about 0.34%. Sequencing was performed on naive CD4+ T cells from PBMCs. The source of these receptors is a man in his late teens or twenties in good health. Some clones in this sample may be carry-over from other donors' samples. CDR3s include the opening cysteine and the closing phenylalanine or tryptophan. A D gene is named only where the DNA matches it firmly. Rows give clone size only sometimes, using once, few, many, or a class for an expanded clone.

J gene,D gene,clone size,V gene,CDR3 protein,CDR3 DNA
TRBJ1-2,.,.,TRBV28,CASSSPPPFNGYTF,TGTGCCAGCAGTTCACCACCCCCTTTTAATGGCTACACCTTC
TRBJ2-4,.,.,TRBV28,CASSPLAQGPKAKNIQYF,TGTGCCAGCAGCCCCCTTGCCCAGGGACCTAAAGCCAAAAACATTCAGTACTTC
TRBJ2-7,.,.,TRBV21-1,CASSKALGRPRPDEQYF,TGTGCCAGCAGCAAAGCGCTCGGCAGACCCCGACCAGACGAGCAGTACTTC
TRBJ1-1,TRBD1,.,TRBV7-2,CASSLRPDRVTEAFF,TGTGCCAGCAGCTTAAGGCCGGACAGGGTCACTGAAGCTTTCTTT
TRBJ2-1,TRBD2,.,TRBV11-3,CASSLDGSGVSSYNEQFF,TGTGCCAGCAGCTTAGATGGTAGCGGGGTCAGCTCCTACAATGAGCAGTTCTTC
TRBJ1-4,.,.,TRBV7-9,CASSPTGAPGEKLFF,TGTGCCAGCAGTCCCACAGGAGCTCCTGGGGAAAAACTGTTTTTT
TRBJ2-2,TRBD2,.,TRBV27,CASSSGLAGGRNTGELFF,TGTGCCAGCAGTTCGGGACTAGCGGGAGGTAGGAACACCGGGGAGCTGTTTTTT
TRBJ2-2,.,.,TRBV12-5,CASGIDTGELFF,TGTGCTAGTGGTATCGACACCGGGGAGCTGTTTTTT
TRBJ1-5,.,once,TRBV19,CASSHRRNNQPQHF,TGTGCCAGTTCCCATCGGCGGAACAATCAGCCCCAGCATTTT
TRBJ1-1,.,.,TRBV5-4,CASSLAREGFKAEAFF,TGTGCCAGCAGCTTGGCCCGAGAAGGTTTCAAGGCTGAAGCTTTCTTT
TRBJ1-5,.,.,TRBV7-9,CASSSQDRQPQHF,TGTGCCAGCAGCTCTCAGGATAGACAGCCCCAGCATTTT
TRBJ2-2,TRBD1,.,TRBV18,CASSPGTANTGELFF,TGTGCCAGCTCACCAGGGACAGCGAACACCGGGGAGCTGTTTTTT
TRBJ1-1,.,.,TRBV9,CASSVDENTEAFF,TGTGCCAGCAGCGTAGATGAGAACACTGAAGCTTTCTTT
TRBJ1-2,.,.,TRBV6-1,CASTSTATYGYTF,TGTGCCAGCACTTCGACAGCGACCTATGGCTACACCTTC
TRBJ2-3,TRBD2,.,TRBV30,CAWGSGGAADTQYF,TGTGCCTGGGGAAGCGGGGGTGCAGCAGATACGCAGTATTTT
TRBJ1-2,.,.,TRBV28,CASSTRTRYDGYTF,TGTGCCAGCAGTACTAGGACCAGATACGATGGCTACACCTTC
TRBJ2-5,.,.,TRBV18,CASSPGGGETQYF,TGTGCCAGCTCACCAGGGGGAGGAGAGACCCAGTACTTC
TRBJ1-1,.,.,TRBV10-3,CAAGGDRGNTEAFF,TGTGCCGCCGGGGGTGACCGGGGGAACACTGAAGCTTTCTTT
TRBJ1-6,.,once,TRBV7-8,CASSPPNSPLHF,TGTGCCAGCAGCCCCCCCAATTCACCCCTCCACTTT
TRBJ2-7,.,.,TRBV6-5,CASSLRQNSYEQYF,TGTGCCAGCAGCCTGAGACAGAATTCGTACGAGCAGTACTTC
TRBJ2-1,TRBD2,.,TRBV7-3,CASSYGLADEQFF,TGTGCCAGCAGCTACGGACTAGCTGATGAGCAGTTCTTC
TRBJ2-3,TRBD1,.,TRBV7-8,CASSPWDRATDTQYF,TGTGCCAGCAGCCCGTGGGACAGGGCGACAGATACGCAGTATTTT
TRBJ2-3,TRBD2,.,TRBV27,CASSTRGGTIADTQYF,TGTGCCAGCAGTACCCGAGGTGGGACTATTGCCGATACGCAGTATTTT
TRBJ2-3,.,once,TRBV30,CAWSLSINTDTQYF,TGTGCCTGGAGTCTCAGTATCAACACAGATACGCAGTATTTT
TRBJ2-3,.,once,TRBV7-2,CASGKAERRADTQYF,TGTGCCAGTGGTAAAGCCGAACGGCGGGCAGATACGCAGTATTTT
TRBJ2-7,.,.,TRBV5-4,CASSLEARDYEQYF,TGTGCCAGCAGCTTGGAAGCCAGGGATTACGAGCAGTACTTC
TRBJ1-1,TRBD1,.,TRBV5-1,CASSLSSTGGRTEAFF,TGCGCCAGCAGCTTGTCTAGTACAGGGGGCAGGACTGAAGCTTTCTTT
TRBJ2-2,.,.,TRBV27,CASSLLSGNTGELFF,TGTGCCAGCAGTTTATTAAGCGGGAACACCGGGGAGCTGTTTTTT
TRBJ2-2,TRBD2,.,TRBV30,CAWSRGLAGGTTTGELFF,TGTGCCTGGAGCCGGGGACTAGCGGGAGGGACTACCACCGGGGAGCTGTTTTTT
TRBJ2-3,.,.,TRBV27,CASSLLRSSEDFALGTDTQYF,TGTGCCAGCAGTTTATTAAGAAGTTCGGAGGACTTCGCTTTGGGGACAGATACGCAGTATTTT
TRBJ2-1,.,.,TRBV11-2,CASSSGVLYNEQFF,TGTGCCAGCAGCTCCGGGGTCCTCTACAATGAGCAGTTCTTC
TRBJ1-1,.,.,TRBV5-4,CASSRSTSNTEAFF,TGTGCCAGCAGCCGCTCGACAAGTAACACTGAAGCTTTCTTT
TRBJ1-1,TRBD1,.,TRBV7-3,CASSPGTASMNTEAFF,TGTGCCAGCAGCCCCGGGACAGCGAGTATGAACACTGAAGCTTTCTTT
TRBJ2-1,.,.,TRBV11-1,CASSPDPSSYNEQFF,TGTGCCAGCAGCCCAGACCCTAGCTCCTACAATGAGCAGTTCTTC
TRBJ2-5,.,.,TRBV4-1,CASSLNTGGGETQYF,TGCGCCAGCAGCCTAAATACGGGGGGCGGAGAGACCCAGTACTTC
TRBJ2-5,.,once,TRBV2,CASSGSVAQETQYF,TGTGCCAGCAGTGGATCGGTTGCCCAAGAGACCCAGTACTTC
TRBJ2-1,TRBD2,.,TRBV10-3,CAISLAEYNEQFF,TGTGCCATCAGTCTAGCGGAATACAATGAGCAGTTCTTC
TRBJ2-1,TRBD1,.,TRBV5-1,CASSQYDREGNEQFF,TGCGCCAGCAGCCAGTACGACAGGGAAGGAAATGAGCAGTTCTTC
TRBJ2-1,TRBD2,.,TRBV9,CASSVVGGDYNEQFF,TGTGCCAGCAGCGTAGTTGGGGGGGACTACAATGAGCAGTTCTTC
TRBJ1-2,TRBD1,.,TRBV28,CASRYPGTVLGGYTF,TGTGCCAGCAGGTACCCCGGGACAGTGCTTGGGGGCTACACCTTC
TRBJ2-7,.,.,TRBV7-9,CASSSQAPLSYEQYF,TGTGCCAGCAGCTCACAGGCCCCTCTCTCCTACGAGCAGTACTTC
TRBJ1-1,TRBD1,.,TRBV11-3,CASSHGTGEAFF,TGTGCCAGCAGCCACGGGACAGGGGAAGCTTTCTTT
TRBJ1-5,.,.,TRBV6-6,CASSPAGQPQHF,TGTGCCAGCAGTCCGGCCGGTCAGCCCCAGCATTTT
TRBJ1-2,TRBD1,.,TRBV19,CASSMGDRADGYTF,TGTGCCAGTAGTATGGGGGACAGGGCGGATGGCTACACCTTC
TRBJ2-5,TRBD1,.,TRBV5-5,CASRKPGGAGTQYF,TGTGCCAGCAGGAAACCAGGGGGCGCCGGGACCCAGTACTTC
TRBJ2-1,.,.,TRBV29-1,CSVAPYDYNNEQFF,TGCAGCGTTGCTCCCTACGACTACAACAATGAGCAGTTCTTC
TRBJ2-1,TRBD2,.,TRBV28,CASSSSSGGSYNEQFF,TGTGCCAGCAGTTCATCTAGCGGGGGTAGTTACAATGAGCAGTTCTTC